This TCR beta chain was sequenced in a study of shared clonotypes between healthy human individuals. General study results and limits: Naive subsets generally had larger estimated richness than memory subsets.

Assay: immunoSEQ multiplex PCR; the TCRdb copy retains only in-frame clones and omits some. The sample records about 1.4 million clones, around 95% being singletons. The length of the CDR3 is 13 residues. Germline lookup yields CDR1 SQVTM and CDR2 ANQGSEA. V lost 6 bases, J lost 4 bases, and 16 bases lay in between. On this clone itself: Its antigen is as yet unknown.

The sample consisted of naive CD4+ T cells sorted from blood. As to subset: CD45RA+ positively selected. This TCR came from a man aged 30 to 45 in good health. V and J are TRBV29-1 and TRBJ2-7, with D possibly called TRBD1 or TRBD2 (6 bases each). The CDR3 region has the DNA TGCAGCGTGAACCGGGGGCTTAATTACGAGCAGTACTTC. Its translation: CSVNRGLNYEQYF.